These T cell receptor beta chains were read from a single sample in a study of radiation and T cells in renal cell carcinoma. Clones were sequenced by immunoSEQ multiplex PCR, and TCRdb holds only the in-frame ones, with some missing. Among under 30,000 clones, around 57% were seen once, and the ten largest hold roughly 20%. The sample consisted of tumor tissue, taken from a patient whose treatment was nephrectomy without radiotherapy. These receptors all come from a human donor with renal cell carcinoma. Both conserved end residues are part of each CDR3. A D gene is named only where the DNA matches it firmly. Clone size is not always given. Where it is, it says once, few, many or a class for expanded clones.

clone size	D gene	V gene	J gene	CDR3 DNA	CDR3 protein
NA	NA	TRBV2	TRBJ1-1	TGTGCCAGCAGTGACGACAGGCCCCTGAACACTGAAGCTTTCTTT	CASSDDRPLNTEAFF
NA	NA	TRBV9	TRBJ2-6	TGTGCCAGCAGTCACAGGGACTCTGGGGCCAACGTCCTGACTTTC	CASSHRDSGANVLTF
NA	NA	TRBV27	TRBJ2-7	TGTGCCAGCCGAGACAGGTTCTCCTACGAGCAGTACTTC	CASRDRFSYEQYF
few	NA	TRBV7-3	TRBJ2-2	TGTGCCAGCAGCTTACGGCGCACCGGGGAGCTGTTTTTT	CASSLRRTGELFF
few	NA	TRBV11-3	TRBJ2-7	TGTGCCAGCAGCCAGAATAATTACGAGCAGTACTTC	CASSQNNYEQYF
medium-sized	TRBD1	TRBV9	TRBJ1-2	TGTGCCAGCAGCACGACAGGGGGCGCCGGGGGCTACACCTTC	CASSTTGGAGGYTF
NA	NA	TRBV4-2	TRBJ1-1	TGTGCCAGCAGCCAAGTAGGCGGAGCTAACACTGAAGCTTTCTTT	CASSQVGGANTEAFF
NA	NA	TRBV6-1	TRBJ2-7	TGTGCCAGCAGTGAAGCGCTAGGGTTCCGAGGATCCTACGAGCAGTACTTC	CASSEALGFRGSYEQYF
NA	NA	TRBV2	TRBJ1-1	TGTGCCAGCAACGGGCAGGGGAACACTGAAGCTTTCTTT	CASNGQGNTEAFF
NA	TRBD1	TRBV5-1	TRBJ1-2	TGCGCCAGCAGCTTGGGACAGGGAAACTATGGCTACACCTTC	CASSLGQGNYGYTF
NA	NA	TRBV4-2	TRBJ1-2	TGTGCCAGCAGCCAAGATGTGGGGGACCCTGGCTACACCTTC	CASSQDVGDPGYTF
few	NA	TRBV2	TRBJ2-7	TGTGCCAGCAGTGCCACTCGGTGGGACGAGCAGTACTTC	CASSATRWDEQYF
NA	NA	TRBV5-4	TRBJ2-7	TGTGCCAGCAGCTTGGGGGGGAACTACGAGCAGTACTTC	CASSLGGNYEQYF
NA	NA	TRBV15	TRBJ2-4	TGTGCCACCAGCAGAGGGGGCGCCGTAGACATTCAGTACTTC	CATSRGGAVDIQYF
NA	NA	TRBV19	TRBJ1-2	TGTGCCAGTGGTCGGGGTCAGGCAAACTATGGCTACACCTTC	CASGRGQANYGYTF
NA	TRBD2	TRBV9	TRBJ2-1	TGTGCCAGCAGCCTCCTTCCGAGACTAGCGCCCAGCTCCTACAATGAGCAGTTCTTC	CASSLLPRLAPSSYNEQFF
NA	TRBD1	TRBV5-6	TRBJ2-7	TGTGCCAGCAGTCCGGACAGGGGGATTGAGTACTTC	CASSPDRGIEYF
medium-sized	TRBD1	TRBV7-9	TRBJ1-5	TGTGCCAGCAGCACTGACAGGGTCGGTCAGCCCCAGCATTTT	CASSTDRVGQPQHF
NA	NA	TRBV2	TRBJ2-7	TGTGCCAGCAGTGAGGGTCGGTACAGGATTTACGAGCAGTACTTC	CASSEGRYRIYEQYF
NA	TRBD1	TRBV19	TRBJ2-5	TGTGCCAGTAGTACGGGACAGGGAGAGACCCAGTACTTC	CASSTGQGETQYF
few	NA	TRBV18	TRBJ2-1	TGTGCCAGCTCACCCCTTAGAAATGAGCAGTTCTTC	CASSPLRNEQFF
NA	NA	TRBV6-5	TRBJ1-6	TGTGCCAGCAGTTACTCGTGGCAGGGCCGTTCACCCCTCCACTTT	CASSYSWQGRSPLHF
medium-sized	NA	TRBV4-1	TRBJ2-7	TGCGCCAGCAGCCAAGATGGCTACGAGCAGTACTTC	CASSQDGYEQYF
NA	TRBD1	TRBV19	TRBJ1-2	TGTGCCAGTAGTGAACCGGGACAGGGAAACTATGGCTACACCTTC	CASSEPGQGNYGYTF
NA	NA	TRBV5-4	TRBJ1-1	TGTGCCAGCAGCTTAGGCAGTAACACTGAAGCTTTCTTT	CASSLGSNTEAFF
NA	TRBD2	TRBV6-5	TRBJ2-5	TGTGCCAGCAGTTACGTAGCGGGGGAGGGGGAGACCCAGTACTTC	CASSYVAGEGETQYF
NA	TRBD1	TRBV7-9	TRBJ2-7	TGTGCCAGCAGGCCCGGGACAGGGGACTTCCAGCAGTACTTC	CASRPGTGDFQQYF
NA	NA	TRBV7-9	TRBJ1-4	TGTGCCAGCAGCCAAGGCATTTCGGGTGGATCAACTAATGAAAAACTGTTTTTT	CASSQGISGGSTNEKLFF
NA	NA	TRBV27	TRBJ2-3	TGTGCCAGCAGTCCTCGGTGGGGTTGGTCCACAGATACGCAGTATTTT	CASSPRWGWSTDTQYF
NA	TRBD1	TRBV9	TRBJ1-2	TGTGCCAGCAGCCTACAGGGGGTGGCTTATGGCTACACCTTC	CASSLQGVAYGYTF
few	NA	TRBV11-2	TRBJ1-2	TGTGCCAGCAGCTTAGGCATCCGCGGCTACACCTTC	CASSLGIRGYTF
few	NA	TRBV18	TRBJ1-2	TGTGCCAGCTCACCGGGCTCTATCTATGGCTACACCTTC	CASSPGSIYGYTF
NA	NA	TRBV30	TRBJ2-5	TGTGCCTGGAGAGGTTGGGGGCTACAAGAGACCCAGTACTTC	CAWRGWGLQETQYF
medium-sized	NA	TRBV7-3	TRBJ2-5	TGTGCCAGCAGCTCCCTCCCCCAAGAGACCCAGTACTTC	CASSSLPQETQYF
once	NA	TRBV9	TRBJ1-4	TGTGCCAGCAGCGCCGAGGGACAACTGGGGGAAAAACTGTTTTTT	CASSAEGQLGEKLFF
NA	TRBD1	TRBV14	TRBJ2-1	TGTGCCAGCAGCCCGGGACAGGGGTACAATGAGCAGTTCTTC	CASSPGQGYNEQFF
NA	NA	TRBV29-1	TRBJ2-3	TGCAGCGTTGAAGGTGCGGGGGCACGCACAGATACGCAGTATTTT	CSVEGAGARTDTQYF
NA	NA	TRBV5-5	TRBJ2-1	TGTGCCAGCAGCCCCCTCCTAGAGCGCCATGAGCAGTTCTTC	CASSPLLERHEQFF
NA	NA	TRBV7-9	TRBJ2-7	TGTGCCAGCAGCTTAGAACCGGTGGCCTACTACGAGCAGTACTTC	CASSLEPVAYYEQYF
once	TRBD2	TRBV6-5	TRBJ2-5	TGTGCCAGCAGCGGGACTAGGGTTTCAGAGACCCAGTACTTC	CASSGTRVSETQYF
few	NA	TRBV9	TRBJ2-1	TGTGCCAGCAGCGTAGTAAACGATTACAATGAGCAGTTCTTC	CASSVVNDYNEQFF
once	NA	TRBV4-3	TRBJ2-7	TGCGCCAGCAGCCATCTCCCCGGGCCCTACGAGCAGTACTTC	CASSHLPGPYEQYF
NA	NA	TRBV25-1	TRBJ1-1	TGTGCCAGCAGTGACCCGGGGGGAAGAGACACTGAAGCTTTCTTT	CASSDPGGRDTEAFF
NA	NA	TRBV7-8	TRBJ1-6	TGTGCCAGCAGCTTAGCGCGCCAGGGAAGCTCCTATAATTCACCCCTCCACTTT	CASSLARQGSSYNSPLHF
NA	NA	TRBV14	TRBJ1-6	TGTGCCAGCAGCCAAGTGGGACCCTCTAATTCACCCCTCCACTTT	CASSQVGPSNSPLHF
NA	NA	TRBV4-1	TRBJ1-2	TGCGCCAGCAGCCAGCATAGCTACGGGGGCTATGGCTACACCTTC	CASSQHSYGGYGYTF
NA	NA	TRBV7-2	TRBJ2-7	TGTGCCAGCAGATTAGCCAGGGCGTCCTACGAGCAGTACTTC	CASRLARASYEQYF
NA	TRBD1	TRBV29-1	TRBJ2-3	TGCAGCGTTGATCAGGGGGCCTCAGATACGCAGTATTTT	CSVDQGASDTQYF
few	NA	TRBV7-8	TRBJ1-1	TGTGCCAGCAGCTTAGCCTTCGGGAGGACTGAAGCTTTCTTT	CASSLAFGRTEAFF
NA	TRBD1	TRBV18	TRBJ1-1	TGTGCCAGCTCACGCGAACCGGGACAGATGAACACTGAAGCTTTCTTT	CASSREPGQMNTEAFF